One TCR beta chain is described in this entry. Antigen specificity is unknown. Other DNA sequences within the sample encode an identical CDR3. Produced via immunoSEQ multiplex PCR; TCRdb's table is partial and in-frame only. Among millions of clones listed, roughly 92% were seen once. The record originates from a study of shared clonotypes between healthy human individuals. Study-level information: A couple of female and a few male donors aged 18 to 49 were enrolled. Researchers assigned three CD4 naive, three CD4 memory, two CD8 naive and one CD8 memory plate to each donor. Study conclusions and caveats: Relative to memory subsets, naive subsets generally showed larger estimated richness.

A CD45RA-negative memory subset and a CD45RA+ naive subset were separated from the CD4+ cells. The clonotype comes from a man aged 18 to 30 in good health. Sequenced input: naive CD4+ T cells sorted from blood. The sample's subset: CD45RA+ positively selected.

DNA for the CDR3: TGCGCCAGCAGCTTGGGGGACCGAGAGACCCAGTACTTC. Its protein product is CASSLGDRETQYF. The rearrangement links TRBV5-1 to TRBJ2-5; either TRBD1 or TRBD2 may fit D (5 bases each). The CDR3 is 13 amino acids. V was pared by 0 bases and J by 4 bases, with 7 bases between. Per germline, CDR1 SGHRS and CDR2 YFSETQ.